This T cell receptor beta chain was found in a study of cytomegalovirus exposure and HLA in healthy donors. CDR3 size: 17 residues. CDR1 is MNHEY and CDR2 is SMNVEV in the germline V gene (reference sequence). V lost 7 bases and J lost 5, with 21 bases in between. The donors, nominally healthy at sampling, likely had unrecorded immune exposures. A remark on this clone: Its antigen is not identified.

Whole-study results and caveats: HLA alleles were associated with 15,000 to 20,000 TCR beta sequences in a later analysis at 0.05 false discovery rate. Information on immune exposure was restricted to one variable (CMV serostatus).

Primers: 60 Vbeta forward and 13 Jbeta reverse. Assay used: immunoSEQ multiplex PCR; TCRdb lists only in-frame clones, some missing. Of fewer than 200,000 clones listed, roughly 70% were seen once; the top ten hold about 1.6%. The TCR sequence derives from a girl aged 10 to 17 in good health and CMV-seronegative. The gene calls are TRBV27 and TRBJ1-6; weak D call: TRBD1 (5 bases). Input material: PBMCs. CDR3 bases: TGTGCCAGCACGGACAAGAGAAGCTCTTTTAATAATTCACCCCTCCACTTT. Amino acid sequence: CASTDKRSSFNNSPLHF.